Shown below are 13 T cell receptor beta chains from a single sample sequenced in a study of CD8 T cells in ankylosing spondylitis. TCRdb recomputed calls from the 5' RACE reads with MiXCR, one row per CDR3 protein. The sample contains approximately 100,000 distinct CDR3 sequences, roughly 8.3% of which appear only once. The sample taken for sequencing was blood, either unsorted or a sorted T cell fraction (not recorded which). These receptors were obtained from a male donor with ankylosing spondylitis or in good health (not recorded which).

This rearrangement joins TRBV7-9 to TRBJ2-1; 7 nucleotides align to TRBD2. Looked up from germline, CDR1 is SEHNR and CDR2 is FQNEAQ (reference sequence). This CDR3 has 15 residues. After removal of 7 bases from V and 12 bases from J, the junction contained 18 bases not matched to a gene. The CDR3 DNA reads as TGTGCCAGCACGGGAGGCCCCCCCCGGGCAATGGGGCAGTTCTTC. This codes for CASTGGPPRAMGQFF.

The sample holds many counts of this clonotype. The rearrangement uses TRBV5-1 and TRBJ2-1; 7 bases line up with TRBD1. V shed 2 bases, J shed 5 bases, and the junction held 7 bases outside the gene matches. Looked up from germline, CDR1 is SGHRS and CDR2 is YFSETQ. The CDR3 has 15 residues. As DNA, the CDR3 is TGCGCCAGCAGCTTCACCGGGACAGAGAACAATGAGCAGTTCTTC. This gives the protein CASSFTGTENNEQFF.

On this clonotype: A much larger clone differs from this one at a single base, so this may be a read error. J is TRBJ2-2 and V is TRBV5-6; TRBD1 or TRBD2 may be the D gene (5 bases each). This CDR3 contains 12 residues. Germline V lookup: CDR1 SGHDT, CDR2 YYEEEE. CDR3 residues: CVSSWGTGELFF. CDR3 DNA: TGTGTCAGCAGCTGGGGGACCGGGGAGCTGTTTTTT.

Note on this clonotype: One junction end does not reproduce the germline sequence, and a read error may be involved. V and J are TRBV7-7 and TRBJ2-3; 8 bases fit TRBD2. The CDR3 contains 15 residues. In germline, CDR1 is SSHAT, CDR2 FNYEAQ (reference sequence). This CDR3 reads CASSFSGGATDTQYF. The CDR3 DNA reads as TGTGCTAGCAGCTTTTCGGGAGGGGCCACAGATACGCAGTATTTT.

The table lists this clonotype with many counts. This chain connects TRBV12-3 or TRBV12-4 to TRBJ2-1; D might be TRBD2 (5 bases). CDR3 length equals 19 residues. V gave up 3 bases and J gave up 0 bases, with 21 bases separating them. The CDR3 nucleotides are TGTGCCAGCAGTTTCCACGATTTCCCTAGCTGGAGCTCCTACAATGAGCAGTTCTTC. It encodes CASSFHDFPSWSSYNEQFF.

This clonotype was seen many times. This rearrangement joins TRBV11-2 to TRBJ2-3; 12 bases line up with TRBD2. The CDR3 totals 16 residues. The germline V gene has CDR1 SGHAT and CDR2 FQNNGV. Germline trimming cut 5 bases from V and 3 bases from J; bases unmatched to any gene: 6. CDR3 region: CASSILAGGPTDTQYF. The DNA of the CDR3 is TGTGCCAGCAGCATACTAGCGGGGGGCCCTACAGATACGCAGTATTTT.

This clonotype was recorded many times. The chain employs TRBV29-1 and TRBJ2-3; weak D call: TRBD1 (6 bases). Trimming pared 1 base from V and 7 bases from J, leaving 15 bases between. This CDR3 spans 14 amino acids. The germline V gene has CDR1 SQVTM and CDR2 ANQGSEA. This CDR3 reads CSVEARQAINTQYF. The CDR3 bases are TGCAGCGTTGAAGCGCGACAGGCTATAAATACGCAGTATTTT.

This clonotype was counted many times. The V call is TRBV7-2, the J call TRBJ1-1, with D perhaps matching TRBD1 (5 bases). The CDR3 has 14 amino acids. V was pared by 5 bases and J by 0 bases, with 10 bases between. CDR1 and CDR2 (germline): SGHTA, FQGNSA. The CDR3 loop reads CASSRQSMNTEAFF. DNA of the CDR3: TGTGCCAGCAGCCGACAGAGCATGAACACTGAAGCTTTCTTT.

In its sample, this clonotype was seen many times. The chain has TRBV19 and TRBJ2-7, with unresolved D. Germline V lookup: CDR1 LNHDA, CDR2 SQIVND (reference sequence). V lost 6 bases, J lost 3 bases, and 18 bases lay in between. The CDR3 totals 15 residues. DNA for the CDR3: TGTGCCAGTAGCCCGCACGGGTACTTCAACTACGAGCAGTACTTC. Encoded protein: CASSPHGYFNYEQYF.

This clonotype was counted many times. The chain recombines TRBV21-1 with TRBJ2-1; the DNA was not used to check the table's D call, TRBD1. TRBV21-1 is assigned pseudogene status. This CDR3 is built from 17 residues. The CDR3: CASKIIERGGRYNEQFF. In DNA form, the CDR3 reads TGTGCCAGCAAGATCATAGAAAGGGGTGGTCGGTACAATGAGCAGTTCTTC.

This clonotype was seen repeatedly, ten times or more. The rearrangement links TRBV10-3 to TRBJ2-1; 9 nucleotides match TRBD2. V dropped 0 bases and J dropped 5; count of bases not matched to a gene: 5. CDR3 length: 16 amino acids. Germline CDR1 reads ENHRY; CDR2 reads SYGVKD. CDR3 sequence (DNA): TGTGCCATCAGTGAGTCCTCGACTAGCGGTAACAATGAGCAGTTCTTC. Its protein product is CAISESSTSGNNEQFF.

This clonotype has ten or more counts. The rearrangement links TRBV6-2 or TRBV6-3 to TRBJ1-5, with 7 bases lining up with TRBD1. The CDR3 has 14 amino acids. Germline CDR1 and CDR2: MNHEY and SVGEGT. V gave up 6 bases and J gave up 4 bases; unmatched junction bases: 6. The CDR3 loop reads CASSPGQTNQPQHF. In DNA form, the CDR3 reads TGTGCCAGCAGCCCGGGACAGACTAATCAGCCCCAGCATTTT.

This clonotype was recorded many times. CDR3 loop: CASSYSTGWTEAFF. In nucleotides, the CDR3 is TGTGCCAGCAGTTACTCAACAGGGTGGACTGAAGCTTTCTTT. The chain has TRBV6-5 and TRBJ1-1; a weak D match, TRBD1 (6 bases). Germline V gene data show CDR1 as MNHEY and CDR2 as SVGAGI. V lost 0 bases and J 5 bases, leaving 10 bases between the germline ends. This CDR3 contains 14 residues.